These 16 T cell receptor beta chains originate from one sample sequenced in a study of T-cell memory formation after mild COVID-19. TCRdb passed the 5' RACE reads through MiXCR, listing each CDR3 protein once. The sample shows approximately 570,000 distinct CDR3 sequences, about a sixth of them seen only once. The specimen was PBMCs or a T cell subset sorted from them (not recorded which). All receptors come from an adult woman who had mild COVID-19 (a few samples of this study predate the infection). Cell type and time point are not known.

The CDR3: CASSQSTHRYMNTEAFF. As DNA, the CDR3 is TGCGCCAGCAGCCAATCAACCCATCGATACATGAACACTGAAGCTTTCTTT. This rearrangement joins TRBV4-1 to TRBJ1-1; D is undetermined. The germline gives CDR1 MGHRA, CDR2 YSYEKL. This CDR3 region has 17 residues. Trimming stripped 2 bases from V and 0 bases from J, with 16 bases between.

The chain recombines TRBV13 with TRBJ2-3; 12 bases agree with TRBD2. With V trimmed by 4 bases and J by 5 bases, 4 bases remained unmatched. CDR3 length: 15 amino acids. Germline V gene sequence: CDR1 PRHDT, CDR2 FYEKMQ (reference sequence). The CDR3 sequence is CASSSGLAGRDTQYF. The DNA for the CDR3 is TGTGCCAGCAGCTCCGGACTAGCGGGGAGAGATACGCAGTATTTT.

This clonotype was seen a few times. V gene TRBV10-3 combines with J gene TRBJ2-5, with 9 positions matching TRBD1. J was trimmed by 5 bases and V by 4 bases; bases with no gene match: 2. The CDR3 spans 13 residues. Looked up from germline, CDR1 is ENHRY and CDR2 is SYGVKD. CDR3 residues: CAISAGQGETQYF. The CDR3 region has the DNA TGTGCCATCAGTGCCGGACAGGGGGAGACCCAGTACTTC.

This clonotype showed up many times. The chain has TRBV29-1 and TRBJ2-7; the D is unclear. Germline values: CDR1 SQVTM, CDR2 ANQGSEA. The CDR3 is 13 residues long. The germline V and J ends were trimmed by 2 bases and 0 bases, with 8 bases remaining between them. CDR3 amino acids: CSVESRTSYEQYF. CDR3 nucleotide sequence: TGCAGCGTTGAATCGCGGACCTCCTACGAGCAGTACTTC.

J is TRBJ1-1 and V is TRBV19, with D tentatively TRBD1 (6 bases). The CDR3 has 15 amino acids. Trimming left V 7 bases short and J 4 bases short, with 19 bases between. Germline V lookup: CDR1 LNHDA, CDR2 SQIVND (reference sequence). The CDR3 here is CASNPARGGGTEAFF. In DNA, the CDR3 is TGTGCCAGTAACCCCGCACGGGGGGGCGGCACTGAAGCTTTCTTT.

The J gene is TRBJ1-6, the V gene TRBV7-9; 8 positions agree with TRBD1. Germline V CDR1 and CDR2: SEHNR, FQNEAQ (reference sequence). V lost 4 bases, J lost 5 bases, and 13 bases stayed unmatched. This CDR3 contains 18 residues. The CDR3 loop is CASSSGFDRGPHNSPLHF. CDR3 nucleotide sequence: TGTGCCAGCAGCTCCGGGTTCGACAGGGGCCCCCATAATTCACCCCTCCACTTT.

CDR3 loop: CATSARPGQGASGSNQPQHF. The CDR3 nucleotides are TGTGCCACCAGTGCCCGCCCGGGACAGGGGGCTTCAGGAAGCAATCAGCCCCAGCATTTT. The V gene is TRBV24-1, the J gene TRBJ1-5, with 12 bases aligning to TRBD1. Unmatched junction bases numbered 14, after V lost 5 bases and J lost 1 base. From germline, CDR1 is KGHDR and CDR2 SFDVKD. This CDR3 has 20 amino acids.

The chain couples TRBV30 to TRBJ2-7; D is perhaps TRBD1 or TRBD2 (5 bases each). The CDR3 has 14 residues. From germline, CDR1 is GTSNPN and CDR2 SVGIG (reference sequence). V was pared by 2 bases and J by 6 bases, with 17 bases between. CDR3 in amino acids: CAWSFQGPPLEQYF. The CDR3 nucleotides are TGTGCCTGGAGTTTTCAGGGACCGCCTCTCGAGCAGTACTTC.

This clonotype appeared many times. The rearrangement links TRBV24-1 to TRBJ2-3, with D maybe TRBD2 (6 bases). V lost 9 bases, J lost 5 bases, and 14 bases lay in between. The germline V gene encodes CDR1 KGHDR and CDR2 SFDVKD. The CDR3 runs to 13 residues. Here the CDR3 DNA reads TGTGCCACCGTCGGGGGAGTAGGAGATACGCAGTATTTT. Amino acids: CATVGGVGDTQYF.

This clonotype came up a few times. The CDR3 protein is CSAGPGVNQPQHF. CDR3 sequence (DNA): TGCAGCGCTGGACCCGGGGTCAATCAGCCCCAGCATTTT. V is TRBV29-1 and J is TRBJ1-5, with D uncertain. CDR3 size: 13 residues. Germline V gives CDR1 SQVTM, CDR2 ANQGSEA. Between the trimmed V and J ends, which lost 7 bases and 3 bases, there was a span of 13 bases.

This clonotype has more than one count but fewer than ten. The gene calls are TRBV7-9 and TRBJ1-1, with D uncertain. Germline V CDR1 and CDR2: SEHNR, FQNEAQ (reference sequence). The CDR3 spans 12 residues. With 5 bases removed from V and 0 bases from J, the gap between germline ends came to 4 bases. The DNA of the CDR3 is TGTGCCAGCAGCATCTTGAACACTGAAGCTTTCTTT. It specifies CASSILNTEAFF.

The chain is built from TRBV10-3 and TRBJ1-6, with 9 nucleotides matching TRBD1. This CDR3 comprises 17 residues. Losses at the gene ends were 8 bases for V and 6 bases for J; bases not matched to a gene: 14. CDR1 ENHRY and CDR2 SYGVKD come from the germline V gene. CDR3 nucleotide sequence: TGTGCCATCGCGGGACAGGGAACCCGTTTAAGTAATTCACCCCTCCACTTT. It encodes CAIAGQGTRLSNSPLHF.

The V and J genes are TRBV3-1 and TRBJ2-3, with 10 bases identical to TRBD2. Germline CDR1 LGHDT, CDR2 YNNKEL (reference sequence). This CDR3 contains 16 residues. V trimming: 4 bases; J trimming: 6 bases; junction bases outside the gene matches: 10. The CDR3 DNA follows: TGTGCCAGCAGCCCTAGGACTAGCGGAATGCATGATACGCAGTATTTT. This codes for CASSPRTSGMHDTQYF.

Ten or more counts support this clonotype. The chain joins TRBV5-5 to TRBJ2-7; D gene ambiguous. Germline-derived CDR1 and CDR2 are SGHKS and YYEKEE (reference sequence). Deletions cut 4 bases from V and 5 bases from J, with 16 bases between. The CDR3 runs 14 residues. The CDR3 coding sequence is TGTGCCAGCAGCCCCGGCCAAGGGCCCAACGAGCAGTACTTC. Encoded protein: CASSPGQGPNEQYF.

This clonotype turned up a few times. The genes are TRBV12-3 or TRBV12-4 and TRBJ2-1, with D possibly TRBD2 on 6 matching bases. The V end lost 7 bases, the J end lost 6 bases, and 13 bases lay between the germline ends. The CDR3 sequence is 13 residues long. The CDR3 loop is CASNPGGTNEQFF. The CDR3 nucleotides are TGTGCCAGCAACCCTGGCGGGACCAATGAGCAGTTCTTC.

This clonotype was seen only a few times. The chain links TRBV6-6 to TRBJ1-2, with 7 bases that match TRBD1. CDR1 MNHNY and CDR2 SVGAGI come from the germline V gene (reference sequence). V gave up 2 bases and J gave up 5 bases; unmatched junction bases: 8. CDR3 length: 15 residues. The chain's CDR3 is CASSYPGQEMYGYTF. The CDR3 DNA sequence: TGTGCCAGCAGTTACCCTGGACAGGAGATGTATGGCTACACCTTC.